The source of this T cell receptor beta chain is a study of T-cell memory formation after mild COVID-19. Across the whole study: The study found TCR clusters largely donor specific. General study findings and limits: Researchers report contracting CD4+ clones mostly in CM and EM, with CD8+ clones in EMRA. Cross-reactive memory seemingly joined, as some responding clones were found in pre-infection memory.

V was shortened by 1 base and J by 1 base, with 18 bases between the two germline ends. CDR3 length equals 18 residues. In germline, CDR1 is SGHRS, CDR2 YFSETQ. TCRdb processed the 5' RACE reads anew with MiXCR; each CDR3 protein has one entry. The repertoire holds just over 300,000 distinct CDR3 sequences, roughly a fifth seen once, with 20% to 25% in the top ten. With respect to this clonotype: As yet, its antigen is unknown.

Material: PBMCs or a T cell subset sorted from them (not recorded which). This chain uses TRBV5-1 with TRBJ2-4; D possibly corresponds to TRBD1 (6 bases). The source is a man younger than 30 who had mild COVID-19 (a few samples of this study predate the infection). Cell type and time point are not known. CDR3 protein: CASSLTGPGGFAKNIQYF. The CDR3 region has the DNA TGCGCCAGCAGCTTGACAGGGCCTGGTGGGTTTGCCAAAAACATTCAGTACTTC.